Below, 13 T cell receptor beta chains from the same sample are listed, as sequenced in a study of control samples from healthy donors and cancer patients. Data came from immunoSEQ multiplex PCR; TCRdb stores just in-frame clones and leaves some out. The sample includes 150,000 to 200,000 clones, 91% of them seen just once. The sample comprised blood. The receptors were sampled from a woman in her 30s in good health.

This chain connects TRBV5-5 to TRBJ2-3; TRBD1 aligns across 8 bases. V lost 5 bases and J lost 1; bases outside the gene matches: 0. Germline-derived CDR1 and CDR2 are SGHKS and YYEKEE (reference sequence). The CDR3 sequence is 13 residues long. In DNA, the CDR3 is TGTGCCAGCAGGGGACAGGGCACAGATACGCAGTATTTT. Its translation: CASRGQGTDTQYF. The full variable domain, in which reference TRBV5-5 and TRBJ2-3 provide the parts outside the CDR3, is DAGVTQSPTHLIKTRGQQVTLRCSPISGHKSVSWYQQVLGQGPQFIFQYYEKEERGRGNFPDRFSARQFPNYSSELNVNALLLGDSALYLCASRGQGTDTQYFGPGTRLTVL.

This chain connects TRBV5-1 to TRBJ1-6; 9 bases fit TRBD1. V lost 0 bases to trimming and J lost 10 bases; unmatched junction nucleotides: 8. The germline V gene encodes CDR1 SGHRS and CDR2 YFSETQ. The CDR3 totals 16 residues. The DNA of the CDR3 is TGCGCCAGCAGCTTGGCCCAGGGACAGGGCGTATCACCCCTCCACTTT. Amino acid sequence: CASSLAQGQGVSPLHF.

The genes are TRBV2 and TRBJ2-3, with D possibly matching TRBD2 (7 bases). The germline gives CDR1 SNHLY, CDR2 FYNNEI. The germline V and J ends were trimmed by 4 bases and 4 bases, with 9 bases remaining between them. The CDR3 sequence is 13 residues long. The CDR3 sequence: CASSGGGPDTQYF. CDR3 nucleotide sequence: TGTGCCAGCAGTGGGGGGGGCCCAGATACGCAGTATTTT. Full variable domain (outside the CDR3, taken from reference TRBV2 and TRBJ2-3): EPEVTQTPSHQVTQMGQEVILRCVPISNHLYFYWYRQILGQKVEFLVSFYNNEISEKSEIFDDQFSVERPDGSNFTLKIRSTKLEDSAMYFCASSGGGPDTQYFGPGTRLTVL.

This clone is a singleton in its sample. This chain joins TRBV9 and TRBJ1-1; 8 bases are a match to TRBD1. With V trimmed by 0 bases and J by 1 base, 2 bases remained unmatched. The CDR3 totals 15 residues. Germline assignment: CDR1 SGDLS and CDR2 YYNGEE. CDR3 sequence (DNA): TGTGCCAGCAGCGTAGGGACAGGGCGGAACACTGAAGCTTTCTTT. Translated: CASSVGTGRNTEAFF.

In this sample, this clone turned up once. This rearrangement joins TRBV15 to TRBJ2-5, with 10 nucleotides matching TRBD2. There are 16 residues in the CDR3. From germline, CDR1 is LNHNV and CDR2 YYDKDF (reference sequence). Trimming cost V 0 bases and J 5 bases; bases outside gene matches: 6. The CDR3 protein is CATSRDPLAGFETQYF. As DNA, the CDR3 is TGTGCCACCAGCAGAGATCCACTAGCGGGATTCGAGACCCAGTACTTC.

The V gene is TRBV21-1, the J gene TRBJ2-7. TRBV21-1 is an annotated pseudogene. This CDR3 has 15 residues. CDR3 sequence: CASSRGPRSSYEQYF. The CDR3 DNA follows: TGTGCCAGCAGCAGGGGTCCTAGGTCCTCCTACGAGCAGTACTTC.

This rearrangement joins TRBV10-2 to TRBJ1-2; tentatively, D is TRBD1 (5 bases). This CDR3 comprises 14 residues. V lost 3 bases to trimming and J lost 2 bases, with 10 bases between them. From germline, CDR1 is WSHSY and CDR2 SAAADI. The CDR3 DNA follows: TGCGCCAGCAGTGAAAGGGGTTCCAACTATGGCTACACCTTC. As protein: CASSERGSNYGYTF.

The genes are TRBV10-1 and TRBJ2-2, with 10 bases matching TRBD1. V shed 5 bases and J 4 bases; nucleotides not matched to a gene: 4. Germline V gene sequence: CDR1 WNHNN, CDR2 SYGVQD (reference sequence). The CDR3 has 15 residues. The CDR3 spells CASSPRDRGTGELFF. CDR3 coding DNA: TGCGCCAGCAGTCCCCGGGACAGGGGCACCGGGGAGCTGTTTTTT.

The chain combines TRBV6-2 or TRBV6-3 with TRBJ2-1, with D tentatively TRBD1 (5 bases). Germline V gene sequence: CDR1 MNHEY, CDR2 SVGEGT. Trimming left V 2 bases short and J 3 bases short, with 8 bases between. CDR3 length: 14 residues. The DNA for the CDR3 is TGTGCCAGCAGTTACAGGGGCTACTACAATGAGCAGTTCTTC. Translated, it gives CASSYRGYYNEQFF.

This rearrangement joins TRBV3-1 (or the pseudogene TRBV3-2) to TRBJ1-4; 8 bases align to TRBD1. The CDR3 loop spans 15 amino acids. V gave up 5 bases and J gave up 2 bases; unmatched junction bases: 4. Germline assignment: CDR1 LGHDT and CDR2 YNNKEL (reference sequence). The CDR3 region is CASSTRQGTNEKLFF. CDR3 DNA sequence: TGTGCCAGCAGCACCCGACAGGGGACTAATGAAAAACTGTTTTTT.

The chain has TRBV3-1 (or the pseudogene TRBV3-2) and TRBJ2-3; D ambiguous. V was shortened by 0 bases and J by 0 bases, with 4 bases between the two germline ends. This CDR3 has 14 amino acids. From germline, CDR1 is LGHDT and CDR2 YNNKEL (reference sequence). This CDR3 is CASSQEESTDTQYF. The CDR3 nucleotides are TGTGCCAGCAGCCAAGAGGAGAGCACAGATACGCAGTATTTT.

V is TRBV5-4 and J is TRBJ2-1; 11 bases fit TRBD2. The CDR3 is 15 residues long. After removal of 0 bases from V and 7 bases from J, the junction contained 3 bases not matched to a gene. The germline CDR1 and CDR2 sequences are SGHNT and YYREEE (reference sequence). CDR3 sequence: CASSLVAGGGNEQFF. Here the CDR3 DNA reads TGTGCCAGCAGCTTGGTAGCGGGAGGGGGGAATGAGCAGTTCTTC.

This chain connects TRBV11-2 to TRBJ1-1, with D perhaps matching TRBD1 (6 bases). The CDR3 covers 13 residues. The V and J ends lost 4 bases and 4 bases respectively, with 10 bases between them. Germline V CDR1 and CDR2: SGHAT, FQNNGV. The CDR3 spells CASSSGERTEAFF. CDR3 DNA sequence: TGTGCCAGCAGCTCAGGGGAACGCACTGAAGCTTTCTTT.